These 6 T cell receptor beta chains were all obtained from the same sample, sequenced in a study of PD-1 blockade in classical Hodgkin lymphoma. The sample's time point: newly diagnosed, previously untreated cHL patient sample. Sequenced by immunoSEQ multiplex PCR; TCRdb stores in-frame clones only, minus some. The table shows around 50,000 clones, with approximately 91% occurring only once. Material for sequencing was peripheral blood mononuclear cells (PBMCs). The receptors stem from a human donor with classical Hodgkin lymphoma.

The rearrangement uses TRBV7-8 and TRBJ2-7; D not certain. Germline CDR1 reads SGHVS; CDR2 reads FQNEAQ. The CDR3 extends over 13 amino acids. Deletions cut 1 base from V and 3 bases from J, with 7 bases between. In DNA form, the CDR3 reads TGTGCCAGCAGCTTAGACATCCTCTACGAGCAGTACGTC. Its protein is CASSLDILYEQYV.

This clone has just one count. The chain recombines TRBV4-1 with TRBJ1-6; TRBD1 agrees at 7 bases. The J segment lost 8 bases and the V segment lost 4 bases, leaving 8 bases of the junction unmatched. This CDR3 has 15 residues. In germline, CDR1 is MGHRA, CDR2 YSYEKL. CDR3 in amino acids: CASSPKTTGDSPLHF. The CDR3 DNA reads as TGCGCCAGCAGCCCTAAGACTACAGGGGATTCACCCCTCCACTTT.

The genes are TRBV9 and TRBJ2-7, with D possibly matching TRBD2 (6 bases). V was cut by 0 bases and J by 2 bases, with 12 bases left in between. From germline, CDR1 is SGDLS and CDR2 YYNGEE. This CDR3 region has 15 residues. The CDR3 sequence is CASSVDGGATYEQYF. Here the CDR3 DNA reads TGTGCCAGCAGCGTAGATGGCGGGGCGACCTACGAGCAGTACTTC.

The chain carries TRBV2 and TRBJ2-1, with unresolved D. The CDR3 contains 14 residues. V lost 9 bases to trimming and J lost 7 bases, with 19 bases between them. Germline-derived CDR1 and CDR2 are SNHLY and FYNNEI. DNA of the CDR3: TGTGCCAGACGGGTCGCTGTCGTCGTTAATGAGCAGTTCTTC. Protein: CARRVAVVVNEQFF. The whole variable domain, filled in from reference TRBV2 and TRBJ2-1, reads EPEVTQTPSHQVTQMGQEVILRCVPISNHLYFYWYRQILGQKVEFLVSFYNNEISEKSEIFDDQFSVERPDGSNFTLKIRSTKLEDSAMYFCARRVAVVVNEQFFGPGTRLTVL.

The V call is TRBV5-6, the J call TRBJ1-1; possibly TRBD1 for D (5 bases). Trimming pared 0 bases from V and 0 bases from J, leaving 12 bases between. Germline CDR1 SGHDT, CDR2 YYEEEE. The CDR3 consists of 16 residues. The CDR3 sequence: CASSLVNAGMNTEAFF. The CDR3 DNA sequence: TGTGCCAGCAGCTTGGTAAATGCAGGGATGAACACTGAAGCTTTCTTT.

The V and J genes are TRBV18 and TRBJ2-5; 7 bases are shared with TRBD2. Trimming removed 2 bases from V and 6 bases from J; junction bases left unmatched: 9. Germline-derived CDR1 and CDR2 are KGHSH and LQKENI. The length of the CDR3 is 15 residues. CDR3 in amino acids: CASSPGLTSSQTQYF. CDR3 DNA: TGTGCCAGCTCACCAGGTTTGACTAGCAGTCAGACCCAGTACTTC.